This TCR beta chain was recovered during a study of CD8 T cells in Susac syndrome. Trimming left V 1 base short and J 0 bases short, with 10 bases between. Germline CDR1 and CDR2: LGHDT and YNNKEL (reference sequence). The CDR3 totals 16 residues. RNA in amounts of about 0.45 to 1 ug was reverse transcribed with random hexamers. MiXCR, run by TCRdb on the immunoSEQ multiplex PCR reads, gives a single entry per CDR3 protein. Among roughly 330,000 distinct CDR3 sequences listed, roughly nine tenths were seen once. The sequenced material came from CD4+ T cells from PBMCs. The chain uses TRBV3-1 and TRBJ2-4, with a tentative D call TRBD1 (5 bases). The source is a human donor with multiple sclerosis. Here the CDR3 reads CASSQGVGVAKNIQYF. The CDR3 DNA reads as TGTGCCAGCAGCCAAGGGGTAGGGGTAGCCAAAAACATTCAGTACTTC.